This TCR beta chain was retrieved from a study of radiation and T cells in renal cell carcinoma. The sample's treatment: 15 Gy SBRT to primary tumor, nephrectomy 4 weeks later. Nephrectomy followed 15 Gy stereotactic body radiation by 4 weeks. Study-level results: Baseline intratumoral clonotype presence is unknown without pretreatment biopsies. Irradiated tumors had higher TCR clonality than control tumors. Irradiated tumors held more dominant CDR3 motifs than control tumors.

Worth noting for this clone: Antigen specificity is unknown.

Libraries were prepared by immunoSEQ multiplex PCR; TCRdb keeps only in-frame clonotypes and omits some of them. Of about 16,000 clones listed, 50% were seen once; the top ten hold around two fifths. The material was tumor tissue, obtained from a patient whose treatment included radiotherapy and nephrectomy. This TCR came from a woman aged 55 to 70 with renal cell carcinoma.

The CDR3 DNA sequence: TGTGCCAGCAGTCGAGCGGGAGATGCCTACAATGAGCAGTTCTTC. It translates to CASSRAGDAYNEQFF. This rearrangement joins TRBV6-4 to TRBJ2-1; 8 nucleotides align to TRBD2. The CDR3 is 15 amino acids. The germline CDR1 and CDR2 sequences are MRHNA and SNTAGT. V lost 5 bases and J lost 2; bases outside the gene matches: 5.